This T cell receptor (beta chain) was sequenced for a study of T-cell memory formation after mild COVID-19 (dated by TCRdb to the early 2020s). Study-wide context: TCR sequence clusters from the two donors were found to be largely donor specific. Longitudinal TCRalpha and TCRbeta repertoire sequencing tracked T-cell clones expanding and contracting after mild COVID-19 in two donors. Two young, previously healthy adult volunteers, one female and one male, were included in the cohort.

Study-wide findings and limitations: Some responding clones were detected in pre-infection memory, suggesting pre-existing cross-reactive memory T cells joined the SARS-CoV-2 response. Contracting CD4+ clones turned up mainly in the CM and EM memory subsets, whereas EMRA was where CD8+ clones were enriched. Only a couple of mild cases were covered in the study, and larger cohorts including severe cases with pre-infection samples were considered necessary. Balanced CD4/CD8 phenotypes were observed for clones contracting from day 15 to 85, whereas a bias towards CD4+ was observed for a second wave of clones expanding from day 15 to 37. SARS-CoV-2 specificity was not confirmed for the second-wave clones peaking on day 37.

The CDR3 starts with the cysteine, ends with the phenylalanine, and has 17 residues. The CDR3 DNA has 51 bases and is translated from base 1. V loses 3 bases at its end and J loses 2 bases; junction bases beyond the gene matches: 7. CDR1 SNHLY and CDR2 FYNNEI were looked up in the germline V gene. PBMCs were isolated by Ficoll-Paque density gradient centrifugation. Only a few counts were recorded for this clonotype. No antigen is known for it. No base quality values were provided; no much bigger clone lies one nucleotide off. The reads were generated on an Illumina NovaSeq 6000. cDNA libraries for TCRalpha and TCRbeta were prepared by 5'RACE using constant-segment primers, with sample barcodes and unique molecular identifiers added. Trizol reagent was used to extract RNA from every sample. Libraries were amplified in two PCR steps, with a second sample barcode and Illumina TruSeq adapters added in the second step. The libraries were sequenced on an Illumina NovaSeq using 2 x 150 bp paired-end reads. The authors' pipeline ran thus. With migec v1.2.7, reads were demultiplexed and then collapsed into UMI-guided consensus sequences. Using mixcr v2.1.11, UMI consensuses were aligned to TRA and TRB V and J templates and then assembled into clonotypes. Expanded or contracted clonotypes were those called significant by both edgeR and NoisET, with noise models trained on biological replicates. For edgeR calls, the cutoffs were a false discovery rate-adjusted p below 0.01 and a log2 fold-change threshold of 1. PCA with hierarchical clustering of max-normalized trajectories of the 1000 most abundant clonotypes was used as exploratory dynamics analysis. The CD4 or CD8 phenotype of responding clones was assigned using the separately sequenced CD4+ and CD8+ repertoires. TCRdb ran its own pipeline on the public reads, namely fastp trimming at Q25 and MiXCR clone calling, and kept in-frame beta chains. Rows matching on CDR3 protein sequence are summarized as one entry with the most common DNA and genes. In this record, the V and J calls reflect TCRdb's handling and not the investigators' own analysis. For this sample there are hundreds of thousands of distinct CDR3 sequences; approximately 25% appear just once. 9.5% to 15% of the sample goes to the ten largest clones.

The origin of this receptor is an adult woman who had mild COVID-19 (a few samples of this study predate the infection). The sample titles of this study are shuffled in the database, so cell type and time point are left out; the donor was told from shared clones. The chain is assembled from TRBV2 and TRBJ2-7; 13 nucleotides in the junction match TRBD2. Input material: PBMCs or a T cell subset sorted from them (not recorded which). The nucleotide sequence reads TGTGCCAGCAGTGATTGGACTAGCGGGGGCCAAACCTACGAGCAGTACTTC. Its coded protein is CASSDWTSGGQTYEQYF.